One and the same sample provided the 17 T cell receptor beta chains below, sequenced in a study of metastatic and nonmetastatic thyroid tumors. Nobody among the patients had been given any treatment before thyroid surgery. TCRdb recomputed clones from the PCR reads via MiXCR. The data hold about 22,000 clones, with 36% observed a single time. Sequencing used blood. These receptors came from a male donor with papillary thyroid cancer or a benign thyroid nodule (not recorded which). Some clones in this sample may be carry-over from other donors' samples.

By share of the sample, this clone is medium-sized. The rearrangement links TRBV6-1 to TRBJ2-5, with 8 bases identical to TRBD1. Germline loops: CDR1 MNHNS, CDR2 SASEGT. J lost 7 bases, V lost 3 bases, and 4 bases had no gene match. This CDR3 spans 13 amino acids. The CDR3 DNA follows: TGTGCCAGCAGTGATAACACAGGGGGGACCCAGTACTTC. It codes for CASSDNTGGTQYF.

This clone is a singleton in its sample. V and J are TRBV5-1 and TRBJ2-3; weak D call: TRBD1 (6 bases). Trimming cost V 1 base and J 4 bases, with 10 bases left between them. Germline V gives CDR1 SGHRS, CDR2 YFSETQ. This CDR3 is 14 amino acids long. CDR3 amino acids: CASSLSPGADTQYF. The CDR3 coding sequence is TGCGCCAGCAGCTTGTCCCCAGGGGCAGATACGCAGTATTTT.

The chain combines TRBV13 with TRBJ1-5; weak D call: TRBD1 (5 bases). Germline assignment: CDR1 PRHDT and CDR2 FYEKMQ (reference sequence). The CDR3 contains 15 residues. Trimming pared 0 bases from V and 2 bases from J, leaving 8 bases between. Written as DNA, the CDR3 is TGTGCCAGCAGCTTAGGACAGGCCGGCAATCAGCCCCAGCATTTT. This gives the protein CASSLGQAGNQPQHF.

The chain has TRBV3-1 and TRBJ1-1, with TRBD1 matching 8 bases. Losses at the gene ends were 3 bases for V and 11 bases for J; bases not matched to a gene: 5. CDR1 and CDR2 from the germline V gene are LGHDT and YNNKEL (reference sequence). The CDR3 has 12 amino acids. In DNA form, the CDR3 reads TGTGCCAGCAGCCAGGCGGGACAGGAGGCTTTCTTT. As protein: CASSQAGQEAFF. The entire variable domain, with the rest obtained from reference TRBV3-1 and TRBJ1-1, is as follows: DTAVSQTPKYLVTQMGNDKSIKCEQNLGHDTMYWYKQDSKKFLKIMFSYNNKELIINETVPNRFSPKSPDKAHLNLHINSLELGDSAVYFCASSQAGQEAFFGQGTRLTVV.

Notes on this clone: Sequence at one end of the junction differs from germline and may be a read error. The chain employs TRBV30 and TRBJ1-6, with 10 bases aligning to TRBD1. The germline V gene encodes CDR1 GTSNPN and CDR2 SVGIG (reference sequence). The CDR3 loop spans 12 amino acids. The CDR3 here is CAWGTGDSPLHF. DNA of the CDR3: TGTGCCTGGGGGACAGGGGATTCACCCCTCCACTTC.

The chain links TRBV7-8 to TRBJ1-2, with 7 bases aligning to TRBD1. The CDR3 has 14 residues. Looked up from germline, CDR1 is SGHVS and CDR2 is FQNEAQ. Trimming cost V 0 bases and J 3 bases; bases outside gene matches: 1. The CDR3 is CASSLAQGDYGYTF. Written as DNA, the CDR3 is TGTGCCAGCAGCTTAGCGCAGGGGGACTATGGCTACACCTTC. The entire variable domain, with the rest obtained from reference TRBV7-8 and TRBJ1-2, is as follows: GAGVSQSPRYKVAKRGQDVALRCDPISGHVSLFWYQQALGQGPEFLTYFQNEAQLDKSGLPSDRFFAERPEGSVSTLKIQRTQQEDSAVYLCASSLAQGDYGYTFGSGTRLTVV.

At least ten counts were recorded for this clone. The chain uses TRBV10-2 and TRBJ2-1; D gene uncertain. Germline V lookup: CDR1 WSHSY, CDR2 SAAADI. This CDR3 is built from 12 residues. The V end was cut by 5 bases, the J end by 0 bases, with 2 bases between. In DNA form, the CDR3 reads TGCGCCAGCAGTATCTCCTACAATGAGCAGTTCTTC. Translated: CASSISYNEQFF.

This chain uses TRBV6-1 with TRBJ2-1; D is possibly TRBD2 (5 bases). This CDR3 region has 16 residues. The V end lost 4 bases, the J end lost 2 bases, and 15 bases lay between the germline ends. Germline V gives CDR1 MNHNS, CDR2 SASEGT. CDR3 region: CASSGAQPRAYNEQFF. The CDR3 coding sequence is TGTGCCAGCAGTGGGGCACAGCCGAGGGCCTACAATGAGCAGTTCTTC.

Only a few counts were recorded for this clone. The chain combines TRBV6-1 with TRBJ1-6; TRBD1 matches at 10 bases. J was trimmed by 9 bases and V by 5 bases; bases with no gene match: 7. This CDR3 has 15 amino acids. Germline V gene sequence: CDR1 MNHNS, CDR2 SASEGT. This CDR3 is CASSRGTGVSSPLHF. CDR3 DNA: TGTGCCAGCAGTCGAGGGACAGGGGTGAGTTCACCCCTCCACTTT.

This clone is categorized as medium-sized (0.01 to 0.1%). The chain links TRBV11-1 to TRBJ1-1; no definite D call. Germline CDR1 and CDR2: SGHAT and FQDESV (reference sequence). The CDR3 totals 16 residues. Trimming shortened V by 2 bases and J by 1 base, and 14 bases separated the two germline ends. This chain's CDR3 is CASSLLPPRTNTEAFF. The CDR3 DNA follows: TGTGCCAGCAGCTTATTGCCCCCTCGGACGAACACTGAAGCTTTCTTT.

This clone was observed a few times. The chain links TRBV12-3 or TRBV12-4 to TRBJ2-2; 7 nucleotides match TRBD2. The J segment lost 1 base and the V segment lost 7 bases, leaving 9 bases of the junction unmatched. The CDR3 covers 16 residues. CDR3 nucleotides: TGTGCCAGCACTTTTCTAGCGGCCATGAACACCGGGGAGCTGTTTTTT. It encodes CASTFLAAMNTGELFF.

The CDR3 spells CASSLYSTGAGDIQYF. DNA of the CDR3: TGTGCCAGCAGTTTATACTCGACAGGTGCTGGGGACATTCAGTACTTC. The chain carries TRBV28 and TRBJ2-4; tentatively, D is TRBD1 (6 bases). The CDR3 is made up of 16 amino acids. Germline V gives CDR1 MDHEN, CDR2 SYDVKM. V lost 1 base and J 8 bases, leaving 18 bases between the germline ends.

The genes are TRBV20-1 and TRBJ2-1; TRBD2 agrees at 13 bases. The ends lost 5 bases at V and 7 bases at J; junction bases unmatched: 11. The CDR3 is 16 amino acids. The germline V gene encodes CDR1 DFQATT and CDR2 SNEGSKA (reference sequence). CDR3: CSAGYTSGRAGNEQFF. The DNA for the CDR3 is TGCAGTGCTGGCTACACTAGCGGGAGGGCCGGGAATGAGCAGTTCTTC.

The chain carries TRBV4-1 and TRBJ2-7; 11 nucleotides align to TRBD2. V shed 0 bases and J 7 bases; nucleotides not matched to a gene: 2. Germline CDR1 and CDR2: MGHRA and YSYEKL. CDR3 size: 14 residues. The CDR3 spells CASSQDGTSGEQYF. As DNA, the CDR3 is TGCGCCAGCAGCCAAGACGGGACTAGCGGTGAGCAGTACTTC.

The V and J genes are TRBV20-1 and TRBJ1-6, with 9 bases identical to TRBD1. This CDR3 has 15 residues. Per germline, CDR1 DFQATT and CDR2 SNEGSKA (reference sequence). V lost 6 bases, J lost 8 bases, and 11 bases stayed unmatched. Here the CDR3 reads CSAAEQGALYSPLHF. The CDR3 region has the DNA TGCAGTGCCGCCGAACAGGGGGCACTGTATTCACCCCTCCACTTT.

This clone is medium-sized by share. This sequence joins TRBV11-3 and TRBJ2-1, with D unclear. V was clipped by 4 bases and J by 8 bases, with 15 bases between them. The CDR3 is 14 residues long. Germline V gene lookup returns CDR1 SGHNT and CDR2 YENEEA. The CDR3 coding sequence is TGTGCCAGCAGCTCCTTACTCCGACCCGATGAGCAGTTCTTC. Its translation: CASSSLLRPDEQFF.

The CDR3 region has the DNA TGCAGTGCTAATCAAAAACAGGGACTGCTGGGCTACGAGCAGTACTTC. This translates into CSANQKQGLLGYEQYF. The chain carries TRBV20-1 and TRBJ2-7; possibly TRBD1 or TRBD2 for D (6 bases each). Trimming removed 4 bases at V and 3 bases at J, with 22 bases between. Germline lookup yields CDR1 DFQATT and CDR2 SNEGSKA (reference sequence). CDR3 size: 16 residues.